This T cell receptor (beta chain) was observed in a study of T-cell memory formation after mild COVID-19. MiXCR, applied by TCRdb to the 5' RACE reads, yields one record per CDR3 protein. Of some 250,000 distinct CDR3 sequences listed, around a tenth are singletons. This clonotype appeared a few times. The sample comprised PBMCs or a T cell subset sorted from them (not recorded which). This clonotype was obtained from a man younger than 35 who had mild COVID-19 (a few samples of this study predate the infection). Cell type and time point are not known.

The CDR3 loop reads CASSQTGSAGNTIYF. The CDR3, as DNA: TGTGCCAGCAGTCAAACAGGGTCCGCTGGAAACACCATATATTTT. The chain carries TRBV12-3 or TRBV12-4 and TRBJ1-3; possible D gene TRBD1, 6 bases. The CDR3 has 15 amino acids. The germline V and J ends were trimmed by 5 bases and 2 bases, with 13 bases remaining between them.